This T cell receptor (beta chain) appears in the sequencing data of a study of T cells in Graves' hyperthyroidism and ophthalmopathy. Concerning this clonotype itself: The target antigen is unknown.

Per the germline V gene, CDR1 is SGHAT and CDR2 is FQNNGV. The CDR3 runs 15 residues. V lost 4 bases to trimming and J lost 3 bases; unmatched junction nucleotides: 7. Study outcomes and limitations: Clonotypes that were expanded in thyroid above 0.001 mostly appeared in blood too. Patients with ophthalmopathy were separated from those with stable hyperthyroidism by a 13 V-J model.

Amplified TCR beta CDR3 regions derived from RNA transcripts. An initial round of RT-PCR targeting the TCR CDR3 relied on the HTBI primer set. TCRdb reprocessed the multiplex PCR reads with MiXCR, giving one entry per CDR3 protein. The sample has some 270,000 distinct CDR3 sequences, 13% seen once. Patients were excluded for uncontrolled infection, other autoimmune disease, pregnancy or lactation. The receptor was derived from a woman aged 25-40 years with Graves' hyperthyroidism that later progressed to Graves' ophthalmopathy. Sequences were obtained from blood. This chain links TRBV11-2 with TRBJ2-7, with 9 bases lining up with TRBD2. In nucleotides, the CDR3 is TGTGCCAGCAGCTACACCGGGACTAGCTTCTACGAGCAGTACTTC. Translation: CASSYTGTSFYEQYF.